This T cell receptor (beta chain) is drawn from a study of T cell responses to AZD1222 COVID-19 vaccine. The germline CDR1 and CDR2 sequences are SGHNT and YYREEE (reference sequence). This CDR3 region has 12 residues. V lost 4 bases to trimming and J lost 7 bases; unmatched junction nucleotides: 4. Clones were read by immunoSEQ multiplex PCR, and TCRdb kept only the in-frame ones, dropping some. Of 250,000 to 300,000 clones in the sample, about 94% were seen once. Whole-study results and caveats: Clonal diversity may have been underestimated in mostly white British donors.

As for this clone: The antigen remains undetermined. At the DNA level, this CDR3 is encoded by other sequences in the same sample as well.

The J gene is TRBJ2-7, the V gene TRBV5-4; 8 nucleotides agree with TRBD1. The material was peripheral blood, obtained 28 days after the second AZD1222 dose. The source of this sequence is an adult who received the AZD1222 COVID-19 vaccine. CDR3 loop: CASSLDRDEQYF. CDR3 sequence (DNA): TGTGCCAGCAGCCTGGACAGGGATGAGCAGTACTTC.